This entry describes one T cell receptor beta chain. Its antigen is not identified. The junction differs from germline at one of its ends, possibly a read error. The germline V gene encodes CDR1 SSHAT and CDR2 FNYEAQ (reference sequence). This CDR3 is built from 16 residues. The source of the sample is a study of post-analysis software for immune sequencing data. Study at large: The disease courses covered relapsing-remitting, secondary progressive and progressive-relapsing multiple sclerosis. Whole-study results and caveats: Patients showed TRBV5-6, TRBV5-1 and TRBV20-1 among five TRBV segments more frequent than in controls.

Unique molecular identifiers featured in each of the TCR beta cDNA libraries. TCRdb passed the PCR reads through MiXCR, listing each CDR3 protein once. The sample carries 430,000 or so distinct CDR3 sequences, approximately 37% recorded once. The chain links TRBV7-7 to TRBJ1-1, with 10 bases lining up with TRBD1. The specimen was blood. This receptor was obtained from a girl aged 2 to 10 with multiple sclerosis. This chain's CDR3 is CASSRLTGGGNTEAFF. As DNA, the CDR3 is TGTGCTAGCAGCCGATTGACAGGGGGCGGGAACACTGAAGCTTTCTTT.